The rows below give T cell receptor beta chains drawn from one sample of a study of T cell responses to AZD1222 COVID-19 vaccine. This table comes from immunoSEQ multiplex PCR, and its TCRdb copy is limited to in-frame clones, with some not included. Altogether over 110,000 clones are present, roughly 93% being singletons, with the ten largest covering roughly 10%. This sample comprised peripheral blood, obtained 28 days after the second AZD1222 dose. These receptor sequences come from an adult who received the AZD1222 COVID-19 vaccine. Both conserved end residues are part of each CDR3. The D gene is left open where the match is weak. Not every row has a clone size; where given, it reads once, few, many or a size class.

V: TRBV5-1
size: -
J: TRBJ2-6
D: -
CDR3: CASSSIKQGGPSGANVLTF
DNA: TGCGCCAGCAGCTCGATTAAACAGGGGGGGCCCTCTGGGGCCAACGTCCTGACTTTC

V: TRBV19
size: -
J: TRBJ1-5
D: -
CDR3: CASSNISNQPQHF
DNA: TGTGCCAGTAGTAACATTTCCAATCAGCCCCAGCATTTT

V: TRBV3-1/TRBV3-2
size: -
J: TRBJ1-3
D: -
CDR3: CASSQGGGSGNTIYF
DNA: TGTGCCAGCAGCCAAGGAGGAGGCTCTGGAAACACCATATATTTT

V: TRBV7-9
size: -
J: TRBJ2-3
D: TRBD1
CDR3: CASSLGQVLVTDTQYF
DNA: TGTGCCAGCAGCCTGGGACAGGTCCTGGTCACAGATACGCAGTATTTT

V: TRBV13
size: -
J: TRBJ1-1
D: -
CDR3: CASSLGTNTEAFF
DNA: TGTGCCAGCAGCTTGGGAACGAACACTGAAGCTTTCTTT

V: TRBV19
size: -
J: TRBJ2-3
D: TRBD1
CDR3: CASSPSTGDGTDTQYF
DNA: TGTGCCAGTAGTCCATCCACAGGGGATGGCACAGATACGCAGTATTTT

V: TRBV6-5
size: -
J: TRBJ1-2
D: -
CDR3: CASSYGQPGSGYTF
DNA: TGTGCCAGCAGTTACGGGCAGCCTGGGAGCGGCTACACCTTC

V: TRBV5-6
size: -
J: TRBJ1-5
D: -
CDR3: CASSSTGVSNQPQHF
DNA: TGTGCCAGCAGCTCGACAGGAGTAAGCAATCAGCCCCAGCATTTT

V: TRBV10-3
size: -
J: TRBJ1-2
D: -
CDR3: CAISENKGGYGYTF
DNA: TGTGCCATCAGCGAAAACAAGGGGGGCTATGGCTACACCTTC

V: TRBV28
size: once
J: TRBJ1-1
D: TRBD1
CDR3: CASSSWTGTTEAFF
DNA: TGTGCCAGCAGTTCCTGGACAGGGACCACTGAAGCTTTCTTT

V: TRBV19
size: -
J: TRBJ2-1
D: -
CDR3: CASSGRVQPNEQFF
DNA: TGTGCCAGTAGTGGCCGGGTCCAACCAAATGAGCAGTTCTTC

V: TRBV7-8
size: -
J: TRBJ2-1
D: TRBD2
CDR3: CASSPRGGRFDEQFF
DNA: TGTGCCAGCAGCCCCCGGGGGGGAAGGTTCGATGAGCAGTTCTTC

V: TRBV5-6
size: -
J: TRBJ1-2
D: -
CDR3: CASSLGEAYGYTF
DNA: TGTGCCAGCAGCTTGGGAGAAGCGTATGGCTACACCTTC

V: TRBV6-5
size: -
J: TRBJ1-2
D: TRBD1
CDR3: CASRQTGLGYTF
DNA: TGTGCCAGCAGGCAGACAGGGTTGGGCTACACCTTC

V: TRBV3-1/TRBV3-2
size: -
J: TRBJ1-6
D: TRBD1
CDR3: CASSPIGQARGSPLHF
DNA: TGTGCCAGCAGCCCCATAGGACAGGCGCGGGGTTCACCCCTCCACTTT

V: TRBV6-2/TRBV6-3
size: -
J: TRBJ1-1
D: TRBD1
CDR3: CASSLTGRTEAFF
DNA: TGTGCCAGCAGTCTGACAGGGCGAACTGAAGCTTTCTTT

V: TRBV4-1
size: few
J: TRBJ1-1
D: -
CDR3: CASSQGLGGDTEAFF
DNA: TGCGCCAGCAGCCAAGGATTGGGGGGGGACACTGAAGCTTTCTTT

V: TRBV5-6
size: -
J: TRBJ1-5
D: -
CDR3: CASSLEGRNSNQPQHF
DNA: TGTGCCAGCAGCTTGGAGGGTCGTAATAGCAATCAGCCCCAGCATTTT

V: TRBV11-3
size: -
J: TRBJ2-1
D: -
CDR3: CASSLSTSSYNEQFF
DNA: TGTGCCAGCAGCCTCTCTACAAGCTCCTACAATGAGCAGTTCTTC

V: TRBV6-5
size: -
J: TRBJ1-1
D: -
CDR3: CASSYSKRGLNTEAFF
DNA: TGTGCCAGCAGTTACTCGAAGCGTGGGTTGAACACTGAAGCTTTCTTT

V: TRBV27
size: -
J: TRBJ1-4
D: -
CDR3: CASSPSLLGEKLFF
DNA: TGTGCCAGCAGTCCAAGTTTGTTAGGAGAAAAACTGTTTTTT

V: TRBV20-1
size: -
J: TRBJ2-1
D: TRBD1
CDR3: CSASQWTDRAGEQFF
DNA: TGCAGTGCTAGTCAATGGACGGACAGGGCAGGCGAGCAGTTCTTC

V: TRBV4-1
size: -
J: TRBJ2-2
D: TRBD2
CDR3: CASSYGLQRGALGGELFF
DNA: TGCGCCAGCAGCTACGGACTCCAGCGGGGGGCCCTCGGCGGGGAGCTGTTTTTT

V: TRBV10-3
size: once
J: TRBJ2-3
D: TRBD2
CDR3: CAISESSGGADTQYF
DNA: TGTGCCATCAGTGAGTCTAGCGGGGGAGCAGATACGCAGTATTTT

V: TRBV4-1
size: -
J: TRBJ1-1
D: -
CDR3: CASSQRIVGVENTEAFF
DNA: TGCGCCAGCAGCCAAAGGATAGTAGGAGTCGAGAACACTGAAGCTTTCTTT

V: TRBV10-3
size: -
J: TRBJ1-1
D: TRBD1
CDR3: CAITGTGGSNTEAFF
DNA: TGTGCCATCACCGGGACAGGGGGAAGTAACACTGAAGCTTTCTTT

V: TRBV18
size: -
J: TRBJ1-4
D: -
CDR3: CASSQLPVPNEKLFF
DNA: TGTGCCAGCTCACAACTACCCGTCCCTAATGAAAAACTGTTTTTT

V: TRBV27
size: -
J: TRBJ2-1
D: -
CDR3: CASSFGSEQFF
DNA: TGTGCCAGCAGTTTCGGTTCTGAGCAGTTCTTC

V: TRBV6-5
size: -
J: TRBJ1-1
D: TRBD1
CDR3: CASSTRQGAAEAFF
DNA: TGTGCCAGCAGTACCCGACAGGGGGCAGCTGAAGCTTTCTTT

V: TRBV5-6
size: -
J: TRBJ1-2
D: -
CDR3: CASSLGTVSDGYTF
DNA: TGTGCCAGCAGCTTGGGGACAGTCTCGGATGGCTACACCTTC

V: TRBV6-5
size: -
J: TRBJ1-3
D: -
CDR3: CASLRTGLGNTIYF
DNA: TGTGCCAGCCTGCGAACAGGGTTGGGAAACACCATATATTTT

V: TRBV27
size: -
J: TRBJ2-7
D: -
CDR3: CASSLRGETYEQYF
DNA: TGTGCCAGCAGTTTAAGGGGGGAAACCTACGAGCAGTACTTC

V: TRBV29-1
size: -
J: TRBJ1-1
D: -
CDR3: CSVEEANTEAFF
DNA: TGCAGCGTTGAAGAGGCGAACACTGAAGCTTTCTTT

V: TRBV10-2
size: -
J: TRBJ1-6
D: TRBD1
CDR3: CASRGTGNGTPLHF
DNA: TGCGCCAGCAGAGGGACAGGGAATGGGACACCCCTCCACTTT

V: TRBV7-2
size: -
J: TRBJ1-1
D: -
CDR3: CASSLGGGQREAFF
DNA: TGTGCCAGCAGCTTAGGCGGAGGTCAACGAGAAGCTTTCTTT

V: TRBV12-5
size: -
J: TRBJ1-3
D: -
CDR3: CASGLFRTASSGNTIYF
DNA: TGTGCTAGTGGTTTGTTCAGGACAGCGTCCTCTGGAAACACCATATATTTT

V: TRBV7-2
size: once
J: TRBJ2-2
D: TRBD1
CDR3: CASSKSPGQQNTGELFF
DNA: TGTGCCAGCAGCAAGTCCCCGGGACAGCAAAACACCGGGGAGCTGTTTTTT

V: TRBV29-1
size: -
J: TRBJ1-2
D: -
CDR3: CSVVMGGTSRYTF
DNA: TGCAGCGTTGTGATGGGAGGGACGTCAAGATACACCTTC

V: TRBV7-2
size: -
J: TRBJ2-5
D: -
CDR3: CASSNSPGHQETQYF
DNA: TGTGCCAGCAGTAATAGCCCAGGGCACCAAGAGACCCAGTACTTC

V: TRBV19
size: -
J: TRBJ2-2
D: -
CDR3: CASQRTDLNTGELFF
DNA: TGTGCCAGCCAAAGGACAGACCTGAACACCGGGGAGCTGTTTTTT

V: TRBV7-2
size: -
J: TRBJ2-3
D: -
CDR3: CASSLMEQDTQYF
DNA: TGTGCCAGCAGCTTAATGGAACAGGATACGCAGTATTTT

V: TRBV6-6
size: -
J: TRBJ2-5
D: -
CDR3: CASSPGLSQETQYF
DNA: TGTGCCAGCAGTCCGGGACTCAGCCAAGAGACCCAGTACTTC

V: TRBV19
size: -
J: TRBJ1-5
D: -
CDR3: CASSRGGSNQPQHF
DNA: TGTGCCAGTAGCCGCGGAGGCAGCAATCAGCCCCAGCATTTT

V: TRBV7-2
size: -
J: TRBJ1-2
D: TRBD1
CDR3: CASSSGQVKLTNYGYTF
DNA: TGTGCCAGCAGCTCGGGACAGGTCAAGCTTACTAACTATGGCTACACCTTC

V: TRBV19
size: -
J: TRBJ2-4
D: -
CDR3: CASSISKVAKNIQYF
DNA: TGTGCCAGTAGTATAAGCAAGGTGGCCAAAAACATTCAGTACTTC

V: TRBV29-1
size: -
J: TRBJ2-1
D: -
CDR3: CSVLGGTYSEQFF
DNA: TGCAGCGTGCTTGGGGGGACATATAGTGAGCAGTTCTTC

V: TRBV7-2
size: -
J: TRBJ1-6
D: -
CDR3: CASTRFGGDSPLHF
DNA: TGTGCCAGCACCCGCTTTGGGGGGGACTCACCCCTCCACTTT

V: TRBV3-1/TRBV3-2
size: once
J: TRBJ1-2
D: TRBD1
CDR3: CASSLRTGPNYGYTF
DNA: TGTGCCAGCAGCCTCCGGACAGGCCCCAACTATGGCTACACCTTC

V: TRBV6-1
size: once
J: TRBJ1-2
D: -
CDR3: CASSEGRVPREGYTF
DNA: TGTGCCAGCAGTGAAGGTAGAGTCCCCCGGGAGGGCTACACCTTC